The rows below give T cell receptor beta chains drawn from one sample of a study of T cell repertoires in cytomegalovirus infection. Via MiXCR, TCRdb re-called the reads, giving one row per CDR3 protein. This table has fewer than 130,000 distinct CDR3 sequences, roughly two fifths appearing once. The antigens of these receptors remain unknown. Sample: CD8+ T cells from cultured PBMCs, taken from culture after CMV antigen stimulation. All receptors derive from a human donor in good health (CMV status not recorded). Some clones in this sample may be carry-over from other donors' samples. CDR3s leave out the opening cysteine and the closing phenylalanine or tryptophan.

CDR3,J,V
ASSKRPGQKGSPLH,TRBJ1-6,TRBV12-3/TRBV12-4
AIRTATNEKLF,TRBJ1-4,TRBV10-3
ASSIGAQPQH,TRBJ1-5,TRBV19
ASSQGSWDTEAF,TRBJ1-1,TRBV4-1
ASSPSAGSFYNEQF,TRBJ2-1,TRBV27
ASSSPGQTYTGELF,TRBJ2-2,TRBV7-2
ASSLRLGGGYNEQF,TRBJ2-1,TRBV4-1
ASSWTGGFPYYEQY,TRBJ2-7,TRBV6-6
ASSIDPGGALDEQY,TRBJ2-7,TRBV19
ASSLGQSDTQY,TRBJ2-3,TRBV5-1
SASTTGGPTEAF,TRBJ1-1,TRBV20-1
ASSFFRAGANVLT,TRBJ2-6,TRBV7-9
ASSLRQGVFYEQY,TRBJ2-7,TRBV27
ASSQVEVYNEQF,TRBJ2-1,TRBV7-2
SARDEVYWGGINYGYT,TRBJ1-2,TRBV20-1
ASSYDRNQPQH,TRBJ1-5,TRBV27
ASSYEPAQGVYEQY,TRBJ2-7,TRBV12-3/TRBV12-4
ASSGRQGALQVTTNT,TRBJ1-2,TRBV7-9
ASSRDRGNSPLH,TRBJ1-6,TRBV5-5
ASSIGADMNTEAY,TRBJ1-1,TRBV19
ASSPIPGPSKETQY,TRBJ2-5,TRBV7-8
ASFPDPESSYNEQF,TRBJ2-1,TRBV7-6
ASSQDGGSSYNEQF,TRBJ2-1,TRBV4-2
ASSLGRRTDRNYGYT,TRBJ1-2,TRBV7-6
ASSEGQGTYEQY,TRBJ2-7,TRBV6-1
ASSQDRGDTGELF,TRBJ2-2,TRBV4-1
AAEVADSTDTQY,TRBJ2-3,TRBV7-2
ARKGLAGGQPYEQY,TRBJ2-7,TRBV23-1
ASSEFRSDDGYT,TRBJ1-2,TRBV6-1
ASSSTGGTGETQY,TRBJ2-5,TRBV7-3
ASSFRGESPLH,TRBJ1-6,TRBV27
ASSQGSTGRTEAF,TRBJ1-1,TRBV4-1
ASSYSGSLAKNIQY,TRBJ2-4,TRBV6-2/TRBV6-3
ASSVGAGLYNEQF,TRBJ2-1,TRBV9
ASSYGLAYEQY,TRBJ2-7,TRBV6-2/TRBV6-3
ASSQSTSGVQETQY,TRBJ2-5,TRBV4-1
SAPVVSSYEQY,TRBJ2-7,TRBV20-1
ASSLLGGDAYEQY,TRBJ2-7,TRBV28
ASSIGWTGNTEAF,TRBJ1-1,TRBV19
ASSLQGWADTQY,TRBJ2-3,TRBV5-4
ASSRSGAGELF,TRBJ2-2,TRBV7-3
ASTEAGTWANVLT,TRBJ2-6,TRBV5-1
ASRQGTGLVYGYT,TRBJ1-2,TRBV6-5
ASSLLQGGNTGELF,TRBJ2-2,TRBV28
ASSLDQGATDTQY,TRBJ2-3,TRBV11-2
ASSLFGFTEAF,TRBJ1-1,TRBV27
ASSEGLAWDEQF,TRBJ2-1,TRBV7-6
ASSFRMNTGELF,TRBJ2-2,TRBV7-6
ASSHRGGGSYNEQF,TRBJ2-1,TRBV4-1
ASSQPRAGGHTEAF,TRBJ1-1,TRBV4-1
ASTHTPPGANVLT,TRBJ2-6,TRBV28
ASSTPGTGNSPLH,TRBJ1-6,TRBV7-9
ASSEALAAMNTEAF,TRBJ1-1,TRBV2
ASSQNWGLNEKLF,TRBJ1-4,TRBV7-2